This T cell receptor (beta chain) stems from a study of blood T cell repertoires in COVID-19. Study-level background: The United States, Italy and Spain provided the acute and convalescent COVID-19 samples. The cDNA or gDNA used as material had been derived from T cells, B-cell-depleted T cells, or PBMCs.

This clone was found once. Clones were sequenced by immunoSEQ multiplex PCR, and TCRdb holds only the in-frame ones, with some missing. The sample has some 360,000 clones, 88% seen once; the top ten hold 0.85% to 1.3%. CDR3 length equals 15 residues. The germline V gene encodes CDR1 MDHEN and CDR2 SYDVKM. V lost 2 bases to trimming and J lost 1 base; unmatched junction nucleotides: 4. This clonotype originated in a woman aged 25 to 39 who had been exposed to COVID-19. V usage is TRBV28 and J usage is TRBJ1-1; 7 nucleotides align to TRBD1. Sequencing input: PBMCs or T cells enriched from blood (not recorded which). The CDR3 DNA reads as TGTGCCAGCAGTTTACTTAGACAGGGGAACACTGAAGCTTTCTTT. Its protein is CASSLLRQGNTEAFF.